Listed below are T cell receptor beta chains from one sample, sequenced in a study of shared clonotypes between healthy human individuals. Only in-frame clones appear in the TCRdb table, and some are missing; sequencing was by immunoSEQ multiplex PCR. The sample records 750,000 to 1,000,000 clones, more than 85% being singletons. Input material: naive CD8+ T cells sorted from blood. The source is a man aged 30 to 45 in good health. The CDR3 runs from the conserved cysteine through the conserved F or W. The D gene is left open where the match is weak. Only part of the rows carry a size: once, few, many, or a class if the clone is expanded.

size,J,V,D,CDR3,DNA
NA,TRBJ1-2,TRBV29-1,NA,CSVVLSSQDGYTF,TGCAGCGTTGTTTTGAGTTCCCAGGATGGCTACACCTTC
few,TRBJ1-4,TRBV7-8,TRBD1,CASSSEPGGSGEKLFF,TGTGCCAGCAGCTCTGAGCCAGGGGGCTCTGGTGAAAAACTGTTTTTT
NA,TRBJ2-1,TRBV19,NA,CASTLGSYNEQFF,TGTGCCAGCACCCTGGGCTCCTACAATGAGCAGTTCTTC
NA,TRBJ2-2,TRBV28,NA,CASSTQITGEDYLIAGELFF,TGTGCCAGCAGCACCCAAATCACAGGGGAGGATTATTTGATCGCCGGGGAGCTGTTTTTT
NA,TRBJ2-2,TRBV27,TRBD2,CASSPMGGSGTGELFF,TGTGCCAGCAGTCCCATGGGAGGGAGTGGCACCGGGGAGCTGTTTTTT
NA,TRBJ2-7,TRBV7-8,TRBD1,CASSPGTGASYEQYF,TGTGCCAGCAGCCCAGGGACAGGTGCTTCCTACGAGCAGTACTTC
NA,TRBJ2-5,TRBV10-3,TRBD1,CAISELTGEETQYF,TGTGCCATCAGTGAGTTAACAGGGGAAGAGACCCAGTACTTC
NA,TRBJ2-1,TRBV6-5,NA,CASSYTDGGYNEQFF,TGTGCCAGCAGTTACACAGACGGCGGCTACAATGAGCAGTTCTTC
NA,TRBJ2-5,TRBV9,TRBD1,CASSVDGQGPVETQYF,TGTGCCAGCAGCGTAGATGGACAGGGTCCCGTGGAGACCCAGTACTTC
NA,TRBJ2-7,TRBV7-6,NA,CASSLGLQGIYEQYF,TGTGCCAGCAGCTTAGGTCTGCAGGGCATCTACGAGCAGTACTTC
NA,TRBJ2-5,TRBV5-1,NA,CASSLYGEETQYF,TGCGCCAGCAGCTTGTATGGGGAAGAGACCCAGTACTTC
NA,TRBJ2-1,TRBV14,TRBD2,CASRSGRALNEQFF,TGTGCCAGCAGAAGCGGGAGGGCCCTGAATGAGCAGTTCTTC
NA,TRBJ2-1,TRBV19,NA,CASSVGPGSDEQFF,TGTGCCAGTAGTGTGGGACCCGGGTCTGATGAGCAGTTCTTC
NA,TRBJ2-1,TRBV9,TRBD2,CASSVSGEPYNEQFF,TGTGCCAGCAGCGTAAGCGGGGAGCCCTACAATGAGCAGTTCTTC
NA,TRBJ2-3,TRBV5-4,TRBD2,CASSLWGLAGGRADTQYF,TGTGCCAGCAGCTTGTGGGGACTAGCGGGAGGGCGGGCAGATACGCAGTATTTT
NA,TRBJ2-4,TRBV7-9,NA,CASSLPRALAKNIQYF,TGTGCCAGCAGCTTACCGAGGGCGCTAGCCAAAAACATTCAGTACTTC
NA,TRBJ1-4,TRBV4-1,NA,CASSQGSLTNEKLFF,TGCGCCAGCAGCCAGGGGAGTTTGACTAATGAAAAACTGTTTTTT
NA,TRBJ2-5,TRBV2,NA,CASTRRETQYF,TGTGCCAGCACCCGCCGGGAGACCCAGTACTTC
NA,TRBJ2-2,TRBV7-2,TRBD1,CASSTTSTGKDTGELFF,TGTGCCAGCAGCACTACCTCGACAGGGAAGGACACCGGGGAGCTGTTTTTT
NA,TRBJ2-1,TRBV18,TRBD2,CASSMKAGGPHNEQFF,TGTGCCAGCTCAATGAAAGCGGGAGGGCCACACAATGAGCAGTTCTTC
NA,TRBJ2-2,TRBV9,TRBD2,CASSGSSGRAHPGELFF,TGTGCCAGCAGCGGGAGTAGCGGGAGGGCCCACCCCGGGGAGCTGTTTTTT
once,TRBJ2-1,TRBV7-3,TRBD2,CASSSDGTGGVNEQFF,TGTGCCAGCAGCTCCGACGGGACGGGAGGCGTGAATGAGCAGTTCTTC
few,TRBJ1-4,TRBV7-9,NA,CASFDPFGSEKLFF,TGTGCCAGCTTCGATCCCTTTGGGAGCGAAAAACTGTTTTTT
NA,TRBJ1-1,TRBV27,NA,CASSPFSLGIGPLGEAFF,TGTGCCAGCAGCCCATTTTCACTCGGCATCGGACCCTTGGGTGAAGCTTTCTTT
NA,TRBJ2-2,TRBV10-1,NA,CASSETNTGELFF,TGCGCCAGCAGTGAGACGAACACCGGGGAGCTGTTTTTT
once,TRBJ2-1,TRBV7-2,NA,CASSLGFGGGWDEQFF,TGTGCCAGCAGCTTAGGGTTTGGGGGAGGATGGGATGAGCAGTTCTTC
NA,TRBJ2-7,TRBV6-1,NA,CASLTFSWPYEQYF,TGTGCCTCCCTCACCTTTTCTTGGCCCTACGAGCAGTACTTC
NA,TRBJ2-7,TRBV28,NA,CASSLQGAYEQYF,TGTGCCAGCAGTTTGCAGGGCGCCTACGAGCAGTACTTC
NA,TRBJ2-7,TRBV6-5,TRBD1,CASSTGAYEQYF,TGTGCCAGCAGTACAGGGGCTTACGAGCAGTACTTC